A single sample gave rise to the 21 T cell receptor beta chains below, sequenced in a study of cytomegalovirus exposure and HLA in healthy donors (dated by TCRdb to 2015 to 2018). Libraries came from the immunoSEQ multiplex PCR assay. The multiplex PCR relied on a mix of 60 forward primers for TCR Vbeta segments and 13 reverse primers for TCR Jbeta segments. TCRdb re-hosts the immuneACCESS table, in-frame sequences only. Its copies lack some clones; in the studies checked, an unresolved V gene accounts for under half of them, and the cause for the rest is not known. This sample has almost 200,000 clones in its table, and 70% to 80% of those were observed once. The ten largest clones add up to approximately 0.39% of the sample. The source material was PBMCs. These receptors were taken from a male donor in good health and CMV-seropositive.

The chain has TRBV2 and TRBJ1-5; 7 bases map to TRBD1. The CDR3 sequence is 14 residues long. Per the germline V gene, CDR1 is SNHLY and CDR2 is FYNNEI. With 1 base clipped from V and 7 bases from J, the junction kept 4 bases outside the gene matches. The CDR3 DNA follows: TGTGCCAGCAGTGAAGGGAGGACAGGACAGCCCCAGCATTTT. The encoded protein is CASSEGRTGQPQHF.

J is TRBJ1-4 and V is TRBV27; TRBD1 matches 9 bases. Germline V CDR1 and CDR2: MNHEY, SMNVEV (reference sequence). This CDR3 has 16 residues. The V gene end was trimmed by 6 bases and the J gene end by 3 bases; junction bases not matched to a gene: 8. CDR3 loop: CASSSLQGAANEKLFF. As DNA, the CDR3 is TGTGCCAGCAGCTCACTACAGGGGGCGGCTAATGAAAAACTGTTTTTT. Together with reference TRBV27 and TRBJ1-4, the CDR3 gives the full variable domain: EAQVTQNPRYLITVTGKKLTVTCSQNMNHEYMSWYRQDPGLGLRQIYYSMNVEVTDKGDVPEGYKVSRKEKRNFPLILESPSPNQTSLYFCASSSLQGAANEKLFFGSGTQLSVL.

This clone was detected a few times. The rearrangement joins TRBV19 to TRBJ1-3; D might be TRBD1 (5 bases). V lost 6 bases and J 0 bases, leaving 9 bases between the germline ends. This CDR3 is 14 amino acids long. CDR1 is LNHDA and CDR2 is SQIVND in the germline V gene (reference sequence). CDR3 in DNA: TGTGCCAGTAGGGAGGGGAGCTCTGGAAACACCATATATTTT. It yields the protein CASREGSSGNTIYF.

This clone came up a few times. CDR3 protein: CASSPGGRDYGYTF. In DNA, the CDR3 is TGTGCCAGCAGCCCCGGGGGGCGCGACTATGGCTACACCTTC. The V call is TRBV7-6, the J call TRBJ1-2, with D possibly TRBD1 on 6 matching bases. Trimming took 5 bases from V and 3 from J, leaving 13 bases between them. CDR3 length: 14 amino acids. Germline assignment: CDR1 SGHVS and CDR2 FNYEAQ.

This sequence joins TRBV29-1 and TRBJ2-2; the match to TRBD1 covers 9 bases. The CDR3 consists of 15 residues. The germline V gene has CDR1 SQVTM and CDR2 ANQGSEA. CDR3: CSAYRTGENTGELFF. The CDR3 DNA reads TGCAGTGCCTATCGGACAGGGGAGAACACCGGGGAGCTGTTTTTT.

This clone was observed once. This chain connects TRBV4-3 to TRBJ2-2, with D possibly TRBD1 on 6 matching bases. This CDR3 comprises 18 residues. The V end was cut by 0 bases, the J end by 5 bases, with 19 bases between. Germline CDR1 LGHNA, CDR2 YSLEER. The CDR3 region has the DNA TGCGCCAGCAGCCAAGAAGTTTTACGTACAGGGTTGACCGGGGAGCTGTTTTTT. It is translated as CASSQEVLRTGLTGELFF.

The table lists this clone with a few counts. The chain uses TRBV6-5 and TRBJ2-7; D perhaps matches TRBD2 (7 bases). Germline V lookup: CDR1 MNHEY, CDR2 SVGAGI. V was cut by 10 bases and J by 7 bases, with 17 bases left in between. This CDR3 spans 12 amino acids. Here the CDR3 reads CATGTSGGEQYF. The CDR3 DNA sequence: TGTGCCACCGGGACATCGGGAGGAGAGCAGTACTTC.

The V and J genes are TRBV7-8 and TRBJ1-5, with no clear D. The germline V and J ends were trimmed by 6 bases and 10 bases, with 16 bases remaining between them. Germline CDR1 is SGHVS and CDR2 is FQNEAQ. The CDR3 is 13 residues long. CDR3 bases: TGTGCCAGCAGTTACGACACTGGTGGCCCCCAGCATTTT. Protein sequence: CASSYDTGGPQHF.

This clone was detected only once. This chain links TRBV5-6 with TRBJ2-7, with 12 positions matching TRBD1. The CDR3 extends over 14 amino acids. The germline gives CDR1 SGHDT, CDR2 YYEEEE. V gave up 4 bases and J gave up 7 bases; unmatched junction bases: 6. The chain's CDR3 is CASSTGTGGSEQYF. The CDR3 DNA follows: TGTGCCAGCAGCACCGGGACAGGGGGCAGTGAGCAGTACTTC.

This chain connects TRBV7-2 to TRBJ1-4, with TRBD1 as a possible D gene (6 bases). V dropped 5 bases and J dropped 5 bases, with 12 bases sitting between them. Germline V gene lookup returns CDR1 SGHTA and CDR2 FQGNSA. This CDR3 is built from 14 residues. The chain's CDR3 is CASSLDRLNEKLFF. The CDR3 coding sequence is TGTGCCAGCAGCCTCGACAGGCTCAATGAAAAACTGTTTTTT.

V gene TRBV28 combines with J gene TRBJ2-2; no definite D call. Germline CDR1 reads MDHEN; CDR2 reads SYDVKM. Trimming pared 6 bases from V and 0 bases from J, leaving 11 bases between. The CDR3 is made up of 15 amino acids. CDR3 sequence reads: CASRGGSANTGELFF. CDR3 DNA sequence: TGTGCCAGCAGAGGCGGCAGCGCGAACACCGGGGAGCTGTTTTTT.

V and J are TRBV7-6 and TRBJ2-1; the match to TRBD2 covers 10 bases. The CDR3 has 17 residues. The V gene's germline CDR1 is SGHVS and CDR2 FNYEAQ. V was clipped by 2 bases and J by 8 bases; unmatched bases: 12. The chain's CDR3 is CASSLRVAGGMGDEQFF. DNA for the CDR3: TGTGCCAGCAGCTTAAGAGTAGCGGGGGGTATGGGCGATGAGCAGTTCTTC.

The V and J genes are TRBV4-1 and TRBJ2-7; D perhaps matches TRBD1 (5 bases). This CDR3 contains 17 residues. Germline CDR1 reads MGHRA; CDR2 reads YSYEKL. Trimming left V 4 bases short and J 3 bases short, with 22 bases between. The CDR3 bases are TGCGCCAGCAGCCGCAAACCAGGGCGCGAATCTAACTACGAGCAGTACTTC. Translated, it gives CASSRKPGRESNYEQYF.

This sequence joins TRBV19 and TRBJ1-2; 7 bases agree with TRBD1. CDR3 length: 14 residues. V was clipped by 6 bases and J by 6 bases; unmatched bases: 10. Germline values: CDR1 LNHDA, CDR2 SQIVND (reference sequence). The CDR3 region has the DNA TGTGCCAGTAGCCTCCAGGGGGTCGGGAATGGCTACACCTTC. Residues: CASSLQGVGNGYTF.

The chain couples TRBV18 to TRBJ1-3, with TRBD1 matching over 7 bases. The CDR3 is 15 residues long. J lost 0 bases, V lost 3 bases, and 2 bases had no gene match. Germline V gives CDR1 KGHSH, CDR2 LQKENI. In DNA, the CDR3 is TGTGCCAGCTCACCGGACAGGCTCTCTGGAAACACCATATATTTT. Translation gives CASSPDRLSGNTIYF. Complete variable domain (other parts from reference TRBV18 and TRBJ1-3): NAGVMQNPRHLVRRRGQEARLRCSPMKGHSHVYWYRQLPEEGLKFMVYLQKENIIDESGMPKERFSAEFPKEGPSILRIQQVVRGDSAAYFCASSPDRLSGNTIYFGEGSWLTVV.

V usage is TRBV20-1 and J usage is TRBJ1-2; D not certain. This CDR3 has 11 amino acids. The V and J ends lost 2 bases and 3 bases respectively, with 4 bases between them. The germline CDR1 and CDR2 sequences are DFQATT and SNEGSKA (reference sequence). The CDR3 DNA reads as TGCAGTGCTAGACATTACTATGGCTACACCTTC. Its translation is CSARHYYGYTF.

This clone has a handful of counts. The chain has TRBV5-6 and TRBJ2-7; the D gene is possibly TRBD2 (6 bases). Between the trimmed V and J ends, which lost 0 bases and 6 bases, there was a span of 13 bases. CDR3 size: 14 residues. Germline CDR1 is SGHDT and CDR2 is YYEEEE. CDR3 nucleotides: TGTGCCAGCAGCTTGGGGTTAGCGGCGGGCGAGCAGTACTTC. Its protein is CASSLGLAAGEQYF.

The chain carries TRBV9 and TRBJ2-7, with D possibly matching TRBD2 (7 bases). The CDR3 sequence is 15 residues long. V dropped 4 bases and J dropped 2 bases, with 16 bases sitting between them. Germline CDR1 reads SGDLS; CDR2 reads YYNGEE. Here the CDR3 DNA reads TGTGCCAGCAGCTCAGCCGGCGGGGGCCCCTACGAGCAGTACTTC. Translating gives CASSSAGGGPYEQYF.

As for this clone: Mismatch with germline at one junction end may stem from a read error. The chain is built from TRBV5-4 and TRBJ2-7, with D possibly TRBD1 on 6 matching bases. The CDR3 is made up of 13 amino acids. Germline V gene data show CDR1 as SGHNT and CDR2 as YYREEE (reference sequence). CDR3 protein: CTSSSQGAYEQYF. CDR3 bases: TGTACCAGCAGCTCACAGGGTGCCTACGAGCAGTACTTC.

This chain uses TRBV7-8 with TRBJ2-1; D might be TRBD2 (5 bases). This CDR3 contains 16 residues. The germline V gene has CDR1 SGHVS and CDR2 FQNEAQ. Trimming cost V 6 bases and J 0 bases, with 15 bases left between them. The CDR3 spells CASRGSAAGSYNEQFF. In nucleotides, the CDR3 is TGTGCCAGCAGGGGATCGGCGGCGGGCTCCTACAATGAGCAGTTCTTC.

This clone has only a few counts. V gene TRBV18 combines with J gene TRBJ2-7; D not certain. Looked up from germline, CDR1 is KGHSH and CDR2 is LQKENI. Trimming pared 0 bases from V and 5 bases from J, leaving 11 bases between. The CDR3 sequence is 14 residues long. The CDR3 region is CASSPPRPRDEQYF. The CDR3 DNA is TGTGCCAGCTCACCACCGAGGCCCCGGGACGAGCAGTACTTC.